This entry lists 24 T cell receptor beta chains sequenced from one sample in a study of CD8+CD57+ T cells in acquired aplastic anemia. All sequencing subjects had displayed CD8+CD57+ cell expansion on flow cytometry. TCR beta VDJ and CDR3 profiles were obtained from a genomic DNA template. MiXCR, run by TCRdb on the reads, gives a single entry per CDR3 protein. The sample holds 160,000 or so distinct CDR3 sequences; about two thirds are singletons and the top ten take approximately 50%. The source material was sorted CD4+, CD8+, or CD8+CD57+ T cells (not recorded which) from PBMCs. Receptors originate from a human donor with aplastic anemia.

The CDR3 here is CSARVGTEQFF. CDR3 coding DNA: TGCAGTGCTAGAGTGGGAACTGAGCAGTTCTTC. V usage is TRBV20-1 and J usage is TRBJ2-1, with D hard to call. The germline CDR1 and CDR2 sequences are DFQATT and SNEGSKA (reference sequence). The V end lost 1 base, the J end lost 9 bases, and 7 bases lay between the germline ends. This CDR3 has 11 amino acids.

A remark on this clonotype: An end of the junction differs from the germline gene, which may be a read error. V and J are TRBV2 and TRBJ1-1; a possible D gene is TRBD1 (6 bases). CDR1 is SNHLY, CDR2 FYNNEI, per germline. The CDR3 has 14 residues. CDR3: CASSVSGAHTGAFF. In DNA, the CDR3 is TGTGCCAGCAGTGTCTCGGGGGCTCACACTGGAGCTTTCTTT.

This clonotype was detected once. The V call is TRBV24-1, the J call TRBJ2-2; possible D gene TRBD2, 7 bases. The V end lost 6 bases, the J end lost 2 bases, and 12 bases lay between the germline ends. The CDR3 totals 15 residues. Germline V gene data show CDR1 as KGHDR and CDR2 as SFDVKD. As DNA, the CDR3 is TGTGCCACCAGTCTCACGGGGGGCAACACCGGGGAGCTGTTTTTT. Its translation is CATSLTGGNTGELFF.

The chain recombines TRBV9 with TRBJ1-6, with D possibly TRBD1 on 6 matching bases. This CDR3 region has 20 residues. Trimming took 0 bases from V and 3 from J, leaving 22 bases between them. Germline lookup yields CDR1 SGDLS and CDR2 YYNGEE. The CDR3 protein is CASSVAYREGSAFYNSPLHF. The DNA of the CDR3 is TGTGCCAGCAGCGTAGCTTACAGGGAGGGAAGCGCCTTCTATAATTCACCCCTCCACTTT.

The rearrangement uses TRBV7-3 and TRBJ2-5, with 8 bases that match TRBD2. Germline trimming cut 2 bases from V and 4 bases from J; bases unmatched to any gene: 9. The CDR3 sequence is 16 residues long. Germline-derived CDR1 and CDR2 are SGHTA and FQGTGA. CDR3 DNA: TGTGCCAGCAGCTTAGGGGGCACTAGCGGAGGAGAGACCCAGTACTTC. Translating gives CASSLGGTSGGETQYF.

In its sample, this clonotype was seen many times. The V call is TRBV6-2 or TRBV6-3, the J call TRBJ2-5; perhaps TRBD2 as D (7 bases). Germline values: CDR1 MNHEY, CDR2 SVGEGT. The CDR3 has 18 residues. The V gene lost 0 bases and the J gene lost 5 bases, with 22 bases spanning the gap. The CDR3 is CASSYSPEGGAHTETQYF. Here the CDR3 DNA reads TGTGCCAGCAGTTACTCTCCGGAGGGGGGGGCGCATACGGAGACCCAGTACTTC.

The chain has TRBV7-2 and TRBJ1-2; TRBD1 aligns across 8 bases. The CDR3 spans 16 residues. Germline trimming cut 0 bases from V and 6 bases from J; bases unmatched to any gene: 9. Looked up from germline, CDR1 is SGHTA and CDR2 is FQGNSA. The CDR3 reads CASSLASLQTGDGYTF. CDR3 sequence (DNA): TGTGCCAGCAGCTTAGCGAGCCTCCAGACAGGGGATGGCTACACCTTC.

V is TRBV2 and J is TRBJ2-2; the D is unclear. The germline V gene encodes CDR1 SNHLY and CDR2 FYNNEI. This CDR3 is 11 amino acids long. The CDR3 bases are TGTGGTTCTCGTACGGCCGGGGAGCTGTTTTTT. Translated, it gives CGSRTAGELFF.

The V and J genes are TRBV20-1 and TRBJ2-1, with TRBD2 matching 7 bases. The CDR3 runs 15 residues. Germline V gene sequence: CDR1 DFQATT, CDR2 SNEGSKA (reference sequence). J was trimmed by 4 bases and V by 6 bases; bases with no gene match: 12. As DNA, the CDR3 is TGCAGTGCCCCGGAACCGGGACTACTTTACAATGAGCAGTTCTTC. Translation: CSAPEPGLLYNEQFF.

This clonotype was counted between two and nine times. The chain has TRBV7-3 and TRBJ1-4; unclear D gene. Germline V gene sequence: CDR1 SGHTA, CDR2 FQGTGA. The CDR3 consists of 14 residues. V was clipped by 5 bases and J by 8 bases, with 15 bases between them. CDR3 loop: CASSPQVGGEKLFF. CDR3 DNA: TGTGCCAGCAGCCCGCAAGTAGGAGGGGAAAAACTGTTTTTT. The whole variable domain, remainder taken from reference TRBV7-3 and TRBJ1-4, is GAGVSQTPSNKVTEKGKYVELRCDPISGHTALYWYRQSLGQGPEFLIYFQGTGAADDSGLPNDRFFAVRPEGSVSTLKIQRTERGDSAVYLCASSPQVGGEKLFFGSGTQLSVL.

The J gene is TRBJ2-7, the V gene TRBV29-1; 11 bases map to TRBD2. J lost 0 bases, V lost 4 bases, and 11 bases had no gene match. The CDR3 is 17 residues long. Germline CDR1 SQVTM, CDR2 ANQGSEA. The CDR3 DNA follows: TGCAGCGTTGGACTAGCGGGATGGGGCGACGGCTCCTACGAGCAGTACTTC. Residues: CSVGLAGWGDGSYEQYF.

A word on this clonotype: Compared with germline, one end of the junction differs, possibly owing to a read error. The rearrangement uses TRBV10-2 and TRBJ2-7; 7 bases map to TRBD1. This CDR3 has 14 residues. Per germline, CDR1 WSHSY and CDR2 SAAADI. CDR3 coding DNA: TGTGCCAGCAGTCACGACAGGGCTCTCTACGAGCAGTACTTC. This gives the protein CASSHDRALYEQYF.

The gene calls are TRBV2 and TRBJ2-1, with D maybe TRBD1 (6 bases). This CDR3 is 16 amino acids long. V shed 7 bases and J shed 7 bases, with 23 bases lying between them. Per germline, CDR1 SNHLY and CDR2 FYNNEI. CDR3 region: CASIQVLDRMGNEQFF. The CDR3 coding sequence is TGTGCCAGCATCCAGGTATTGGACAGAATGGGGAATGAGCAGTTCTTC.

This sequence joins TRBV20-1 and TRBJ2-7; tentatively, D is TRBD1 or TRBD2 (5 bases each). The length of the CDR3 is 14 residues. Trimming stripped 0 bases from V and 2 bases from J, with 11 bases between. Germline V CDR1 and CDR2: DFQATT, SNEGSKA (reference sequence). CDR3 region: CSARELGTTYEQYF. The CDR3 DNA is TGCAGTGCTAGAGAACTTGGGACCACCTACGAGCAGTACTTC.

The chain has TRBV7-6 and TRBJ2-3, with D perhaps matching TRBD1 (5 bases). The CDR3 length is 15 residues. CDR1 is SGHVS and CDR2 is FNYEAQ in the germline V gene. V lost 1 base, J lost 0 bases, and 8 bases lay in between. This CDR3 is CASSLVGQSTDTQYF. Written as DNA, the CDR3 is TGTGCCAGCAGCTTAGTGGGGCAGAGCACAGATACGCAGTATTTT.

To note about this clonotype: At one end the junction does not follow the germline gene, possibly because of a read error. The rearrangement uses TRBV25-1 and TRBJ1-6, with D tentatively TRBD1 (5 bases). The CDR3 covers 14 residues. Germline CDR1 and CDR2: MGHDK and SYGVNS. The CDR3 spells CASASAGRDSPPHF. The CDR3 DNA reads TGTGCCAGCGCCTCGGCAGGGAGAGATTCACCCCCCCACTTT.

This sequence joins TRBV7-2 and TRBJ2-5; 11 nucleotides match TRBD2. This CDR3 is 16 amino acids long. Germline trimming cut 5 bases from V and 1 base from J; bases unmatched to any gene: 6. Germline CDR1 reads SGHTA; CDR2 reads FQGNSA. DNA for the CDR3: TGTGCCAGCAGCCTCGGACTAGCGGGTGCCCAAGAGACCCAGTACTTC. The encoded protein is CASSLGLAGAQETQYF.

In the case of this clonotype: This could be a read error, since a much larger clone is one nucleotide away. The V gene is TRBV25-1, the J gene TRBJ1-5; D gene ambiguous. The V end lost 2 bases, the J end lost 0 bases, and 2 bases lay between the germline ends. This CDR3 has 13 amino acids. Germline V gene data show CDR1 as MGHDK and CDR2 as SYGVNS. CDR3 bases: TGTGCCAGCAGTGAACATAGCAATCAGCCCCAGCATTTT. Its protein is CASSEHSNQPQHF.

V and J are TRBV4-2 and TRBJ1-4, with a weak D call TRBD1 (5 bases). Trimming cost V 7 bases and J 14 bases, with 14 bases left between them. This CDR3 comprises 11 residues. Germline V gene lookup returns CDR1 LGHNA and CDR2 YNFKEQ. This CDR3 reads CASTNEGSLFF. CDR3 coding DNA: TGTGCCAGCACCAACGAGGGGAGTCTGTTTTTT.

The V gene is TRBV7-2, the J gene TRBJ1-2; D uncertain. This CDR3 is 17 amino acids long. The V end was cut by 5 bases, the J end by 1 base, with 20 bases between. Per germline, CDR1 SGHTA and CDR2 FQGNSA. The CDR3 nucleotides read TGTGCCAGCAGCCACCCTCCCGCGGGGAGACGTAACTATGGCTACACCTTC. It translates to CASSHPPAGRRNYGYTF.

This chain uses TRBV5-5 with TRBJ1-2; 7 bases are a match to TRBD1. There are 14 residues in the CDR3. The V and J ends lost 4 bases and 8 bases, in that order; junction bases with no gene match: 11. Germline lookup yields CDR1 SGHKS and CDR2 YYEKEE (reference sequence). In DNA form, the CDR3 reads TGTGCCAGCAGCGTCTCCGGGACAGTTCGCGGCTACACCTTC. The encoded protein is CASSVSGTVRGYTF.

CDR3 DNA sequence: TGTGCCAGCAGCTTAGCAGAGGGGGTGAGAAAAAATGAGCAGTTCTTC. This codes for CASSLAEGVRKNEQFF. The chain employs TRBV7-9 and TRBJ2-1, with a weak D call TRBD1 (6 bases). CDR1 SEHNR and CDR2 FQNEAQ come from the germline V gene (reference sequence). This CDR3 spans 16 amino acids. V was pared by 0 bases and J by 7 bases, with 16 bases between.

This chain links TRBV20-1 with TRBJ2-2; TRBD1 aligns across 8 bases. Germline CDR1 and CDR2: DFQATT and SNEGSKA (reference sequence). V gave up 5 bases and J gave up 3 bases; unmatched junction bases: 11. The CDR3 consists of 16 residues. The CDR3 loop reads CSARLLQGGDTGELFF. The CDR3 DNA is TGCAGTGCTCGCCTTTTACAGGGGGGTGACACCGGGGAGCTGTTTTTT.

As to this clonotype: One junction end disagrees with the germline gene, perhaps due to a read error. The chain couples TRBV6-1 to TRBJ1-6; a possible D gene is TRBD1 (6 bases). CDR1 MNHNS and CDR2 SASEGT come from the germline V gene. This CDR3 is built from 13 residues. The CDR3 nucleotides are TGTGCCGGCAGTGACTACAGGGATTCACCCCTCCACTTT. It codes for CAGSDYRDSPLHF.